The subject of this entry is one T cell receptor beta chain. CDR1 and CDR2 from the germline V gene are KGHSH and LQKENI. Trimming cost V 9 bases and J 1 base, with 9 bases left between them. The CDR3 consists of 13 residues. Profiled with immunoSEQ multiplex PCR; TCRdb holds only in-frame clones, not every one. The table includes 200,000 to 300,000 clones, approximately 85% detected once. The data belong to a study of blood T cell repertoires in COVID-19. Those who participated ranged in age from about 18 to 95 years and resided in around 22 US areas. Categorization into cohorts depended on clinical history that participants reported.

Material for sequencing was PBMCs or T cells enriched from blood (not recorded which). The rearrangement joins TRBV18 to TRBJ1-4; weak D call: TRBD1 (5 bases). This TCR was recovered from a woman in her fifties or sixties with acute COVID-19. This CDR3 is CASSRVTNEKLFF. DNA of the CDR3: TGTGCCAGTTCCAGGGTAACTAATGAAAAACTGTTTTTT.